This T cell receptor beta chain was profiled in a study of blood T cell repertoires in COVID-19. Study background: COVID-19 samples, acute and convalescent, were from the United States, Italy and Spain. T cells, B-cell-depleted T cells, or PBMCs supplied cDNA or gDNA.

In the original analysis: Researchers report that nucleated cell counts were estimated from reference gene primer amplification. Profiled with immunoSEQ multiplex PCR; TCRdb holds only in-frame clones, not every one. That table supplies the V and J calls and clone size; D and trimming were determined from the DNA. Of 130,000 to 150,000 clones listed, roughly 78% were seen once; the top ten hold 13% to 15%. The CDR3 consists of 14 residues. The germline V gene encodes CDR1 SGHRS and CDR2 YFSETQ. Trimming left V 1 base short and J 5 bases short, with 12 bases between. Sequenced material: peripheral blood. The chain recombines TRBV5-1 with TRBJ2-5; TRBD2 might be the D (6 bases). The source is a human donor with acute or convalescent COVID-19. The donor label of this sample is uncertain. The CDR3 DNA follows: TGCGCCAGCAGCTTGTTTTCTAGCGAGGAGACCCAGTACTTC. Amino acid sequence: CASSLFSSEETQYF.